These 8 T cell receptor beta chains came from one sample sequenced in a study of OX40 agonist ivuxolimab in advanced cancers. The table came from immunoSEQ multiplex PCR; TCRdb's copy has only in-frame clones and leaves some out. There are about 54,000 clones in the sample; under 95% occur only once, and 8.7% lies in the top ten. Sample: CD4+ or CD8+ T cells sorted from blood, taken in a trial of the OX40 agonist ivuxolimab. The receptors originated from an adult with an advanced solid tumor such as melanoma, head and neck, liver or kidney cancer.

This clone was recorded once. The chain links TRBV7-2 to TRBJ2-5, with TRBD1 identical over 7 bases. The better agreement between TRBJ2-7 and the DNA end casts doubt on the J call. This CDR3 is built from 14 residues. The germline V gene has CDR1 SGHTA and CDR2 FQGNSA. CDR3 nucleotides: TGTGCCAGCAGCTTCGGGACAGTTACCTACGAGCAGTACTTC. Amino acids: CASSFGTVTYEQYF.

CDR3 sequence reads: CASSQDDGSTDTQYF. The CDR3 bases are TGCGCCAGCAGCCAAGACGACGGTAGCACAGATACGCAGTATTTT. The chain is built from TRBV4-1 and TRBJ2-3; the D is unclear. With 0 bases removed from V and 0 bases from J, the gap between germline ends came to 7 bases. The CDR3 runs to 15 residues. Looked up from germline, CDR1 is MGHRA and CDR2 is YSYEKL.

Concerning this clone: One end of the junction fails to match germline, which may point to a read error. This chain joins TRBV19 and TRBJ2-2, with TRBD2 matching over 9 bases. The CDR3 totals 14 residues. In germline, CDR1 is LNHDA, CDR2 SQIVND (reference sequence). CDR3 nucleotides: TGTGCCAGTAGCATAGCGGGAGCGACCGGGGAGCTGTTTTTT. Protein: CASSIAGATGELFF.

The chain couples TRBV9 to TRBJ2-1; D gene unclear. The germline CDR1 and CDR2 sequences are SGDLS and YYNGEE. V was trimmed by 0 bases and J by 5 bases, leaving 15 bases between them. The CDR3 sequence is 16 residues long. CDR3 residues: CASSVAGYSINNEQFF. The CDR3 DNA reads TGTGCCAGCAGCGTAGCTGGCTACTCCATTAACAATGAGCAGTTCTTC.

The J gene is TRBJ1-2, the V gene TRBV6-5, with D possibly being TRBD1 (6 bases). The CDR3 contains 13 residues. Germline-derived CDR1 and CDR2 are MNHEY and SVGAGI. V was shortened by 4 bases and J by 8 bases, with 14 bases between the two germline ends. The CDR3 DNA reads as TGTGCCAGCAGTTCCTCCGGGACATTGGGCTACACCTTC. Translated, it gives CASSSSGTLGYTF.

The chain employs TRBV27 and TRBJ2-7; D uncertain. The CDR3 is made up of 13 amino acids. V dropped 4 bases and J dropped 7 bases, with 14 bases sitting between them. Germline-derived CDR1 and CDR2 are MNHEY and SMNVEV (reference sequence). The CDR3, as DNA: TGTGCCAGCAGTTCCGAGACCCCAAAGGAGCAGTACTTC. This translates into CASSSETPKEQYF.

The rearrangement joins TRBV7-6 to TRBJ2-3, with 10 bases matching TRBD1. The CDR3 covers 18 residues. With 1 base clipped from V and 2 bases from J, the junction kept 9 bases outside the gene matches. Germline CDR1 reads SGHVS; CDR2 reads FNYEAQ. CDR3 in amino acids: CASSLVSDRGLDTDTQYF. The CDR3 nucleotides read TGTGCCAGCAGCTTAGTTTCCGACAGGGGGCTTGACACAGATACGCAGTATTTT.

The chain carries TRBV19 and TRBJ2-7; maybe TRBD2 (5 bases). Per the germline V gene, CDR1 is LNHDA and CDR2 is SQIVND (reference sequence). The CDR3 spans 14 residues. Trimming shortened V by 2 bases and J by 3 bases, and 11 bases separated the two germline ends. CDR3 nucleotide sequence: TGTGCCAGTAGTATAACCGGGGTTCTCTACGAGCAGTACTTC. It codes for CASSITGVLYEQYF.